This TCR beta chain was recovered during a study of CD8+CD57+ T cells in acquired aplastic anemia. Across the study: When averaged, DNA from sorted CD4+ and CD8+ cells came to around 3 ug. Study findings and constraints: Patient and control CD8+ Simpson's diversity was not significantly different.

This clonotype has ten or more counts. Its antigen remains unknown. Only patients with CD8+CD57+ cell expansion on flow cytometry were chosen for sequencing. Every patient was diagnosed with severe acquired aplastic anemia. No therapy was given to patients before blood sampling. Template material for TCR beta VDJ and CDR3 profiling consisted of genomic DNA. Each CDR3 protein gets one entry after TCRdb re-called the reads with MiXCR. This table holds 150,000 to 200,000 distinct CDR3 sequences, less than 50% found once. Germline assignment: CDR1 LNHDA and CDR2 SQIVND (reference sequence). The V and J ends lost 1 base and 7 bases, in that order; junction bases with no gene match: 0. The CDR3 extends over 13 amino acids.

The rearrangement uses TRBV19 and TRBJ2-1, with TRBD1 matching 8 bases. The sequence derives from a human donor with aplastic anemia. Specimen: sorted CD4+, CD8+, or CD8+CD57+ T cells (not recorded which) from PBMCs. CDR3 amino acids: CASSIGQGNEQFF. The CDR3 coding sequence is TGTGCCAGTAGTATAGGACAGGGGAATGAGCAGTTCTTC.